Each of the 3 T cell receptor beta chains below was sequenced from the same sample in a study of shared clonotypes between healthy human individuals. TCRdb's table, derived via immunoSEQ multiplex PCR, lists solely in-frame clones and lacks some. The sample shows over a million clones, approximately 80% of them seen only once. Specimen: memory CD4+ T cells from PBMCs. Subset: CD45RA-negative fraction. The source is a man aged 18 to 29 in good health. Some clones in this sample may be carry-over from other donors' samples.

This clone has more than one count but fewer than ten. The rearrangement joins TRBV5-6 to TRBJ2-5, with TRBD1 matching over 7 bases. Trimming took 2 bases from V and 3 from J; bases not matched to a gene: 4. Germline loops: CDR1 SGHDT, CDR2 YYEEEE. There are 14 residues in the CDR3. The CDR3 coding sequence is TGTGCCAGCAGCTTAGACAGGGCCGAAGAGACCCAGTACTTC. The encoded protein is CASSLDRAEETQYF.

The V gene is TRBV28, the J gene TRBJ1-4, with a tentative D call TRBD1 (6 bases). Deletions cut 6 bases from V and 4 bases from J, with 15 bases between. This CDR3 is built from 15 residues. Germline assignment: CDR1 MDHEN and CDR2 SYDVKM. The CDR3 nucleotides read TGTGCCAGCAGAGCCGCGGGGGCCGGTAATGAAAAACTGTTTTTT. This encodes CASRAAGAGNEKLFF.

This clone was counted a few times. The chain combines TRBV2 with TRBJ1-5; tentative D call: TRBD1 (5 bases). Per the germline V gene, CDR1 is SNHLY and CDR2 is FYNNEI. The ends were cut back, 4 bases at V and 3 bases at J, with 10 bases in the middle. CDR3 size: 14 residues. The CDR3: CASSVGRINQPQHF. CDR3 DNA: TGTGCCAGCAGTGTGGGACGGATCAATCAGCCCCAGCATTTT.